One and the same sample provided the 14 T cell receptor beta chains below, sequenced in a study of neurological immune-mediated disorders (dated by TCRdb to between 2017 and 2020). Receptor amplification or capture employed 5' RACE. Sequencing instrument: Illumina HiSeq 2500. In-frame beta chains were kept once TCRdb had trimmed the public reads at Q25 with fastp and called clones with MiXCR. Each entry merges the rows of one CDR3 protein and shows their most common DNA and genes. The sample contains roughly 20,000 distinct CDR3 sequences, roughly 17% of them found a single time. 7% to 9% of the sample rests with the top ten. The specimen was CD8+ T cells from blood. These TCRs come from a woman younger than 35 with multiple sclerosis.

This clonotype was seen a few times. The rearrangement uses TRBV6-2 or TRBV6-3 and TRBJ2-1, with TRBD2 as a possible D gene (6 bases). The CDR3 spans 13 residues. Germline V gene lookup returns CDR1 MNHEY and CDR2 SVGEGT. V lost 6 bases to trimming and J lost 4 bases, with 10 bases between them. CDR3 bases: TGTGCCAGCAGCACTAGCCCATACAATGAGCAGTTCTTC. It is translated as CASSTSPYNEQFF.

This clonotype was detected ten times or more. The chain is built from TRBV9 and TRBJ1-1; 9 nucleotides agree with TRBD1. Germline CDR1 SGDLS, CDR2 YYNGEE. The junction had 7 bases not matched to a gene; V was cut back by 0 bases and J by 4 bases. The CDR3 is 16 amino acids. The CDR3 DNA reads TGTGCCAGCAGCGTAGCTAGGGACAGGGAGGGCACTGAAGCTTTCTTT. Protein product: CASSVARDREGTEAFF.

The CDR3 loop reads CSVIQSKGDTQYF. CDR3 nucleotides: TGCAGCGTTATCCAATCAAAGGGAGATACGCAGTATTTT. This chain joins TRBV29-1 and TRBJ2-3; no reliable D call. V lost 5 bases and J lost 5, with 14 bases in between. The CDR3 has 13 amino acids. From germline, CDR1 is SQVTM and CDR2 ANQGSEA.

This clonotype was detected many times. The chain has TRBV7-6 and TRBJ2-1; D is unresolved. The germline gives CDR1 SGHVS, CDR2 FNYEAQ. The V end was cut by 2 bases, the J end by 5 bases, with 7 bases between. There are 13 residues in the CDR3. The CDR3 protein is CASSLNVHNEQFF. DNA for the CDR3: TGTGCCAGCAGCTTAAACGTCCACAATGAGCAGTTCTTC.

This clonotype was counted many times. The chain has TRBV6-2 or TRBV6-3 and TRBJ2-3; 8 bases align to TRBD2. Germline V gene sequence: CDR1 MNHEY, CDR2 SVGEGT. This CDR3 region has 16 residues. V trimming: 6 bases; J trimming: 1 base; junction bases outside the gene matches: 9. The CDR3 sequence is CASSEIPGLGTDTQYF. The DNA for the CDR3 is TGTGCCAGCAGCGAGATCCCGGGACTAGGCACAGATACGCAGTATTTT.

This clonotype was counted once. The chain recombines TRBV20-1 with TRBJ1-2; perhaps TRBD1 as D (5 bases). Germline V lookup: CDR1 DFQATT, CDR2 SNEGSKA (reference sequence). V was clipped by 3 bases and J by 2 bases, with 7 bases between them. This CDR3 has 12 amino acids. CDR3 sequence (DNA): TGCAGTGCTAGCAGGGTGAACTATGGCTACACCTTC. Translation gives CSASRVNYGYTF.

The rearrangement joins TRBV11-3 to TRBJ2-4; TRBD2 aligns across 12 bases. Losses at the gene ends were 1 base for V and 8 bases for J; bases not matched to a gene: 6. The V gene's germline CDR1 is SGHNT and CDR2 YENEEA. This CDR3 is 16 amino acids long. The CDR3 loop reads CASSLGLAGDVYIQYF. For the CDR3, the DNA is TGTGCCAGCAGCTTAGGACTAGCGGGAGACGTATACATTCAGTACTTC.

The rearrangement joins TRBV29-1 to TRBJ2-1, with unresolved D. Germline V gene data show CDR1 as SQVTM and CDR2 as ANQGSEA. The CDR3 spans 14 residues. V lost 5 bases and J lost 10, with 21 bases in between. The CDR3: CSVSDSVGGLEQFF. As DNA, the CDR3 is TGCAGCGTTTCCGACTCCGTAGGTGGTCTAGAGCAGTTCTTC.

This clonotype has a count of ten or more. This sequence joins TRBV11-3 and TRBJ2-3, with 10 bases that match TRBD2. V was pared by 4 bases and J by 2 bases, with 9 bases of the junction left unmatched. CDR3 length: 17 residues. Per the germline V gene, CDR1 is SGHNT and CDR2 is YENEEA. For the CDR3, the DNA is TGTGCCAGCAGCTCAGGGTCGGGACTAGCGAACACAGATACGCAGTATTTT. Protein sequence: CASSSGSGLANTDTQYF.

This clonotype was seen many times. This chain joins TRBV4-3 and TRBJ2-2; perhaps TRBD1 as D (5 bases). Germline values: CDR1 LGHNA, CDR2 YSLEER. This CDR3 is 15 amino acids long. V was trimmed by 3 bases and J by 4 bases, leaving 12 bases between them. CDR3 loop: CASSQARVGTGELFF. CDR3 nucleotide sequence: TGCGCCAGCAGCCAGGCCAGGGTGGGCACCGGGGAGCTGTTTTTT.

The sample holds many counts of this clonotype. This chain connects TRBV27 to TRBJ2-1, with TRBD2 matching over 8 bases. The CDR3 sequence is 18 residues long. V was pared by 1 base and J by 9 bases, with 17 bases of the junction left unmatched. Germline V lookup: CDR1 MNHEY, CDR2 SMNVEV (reference sequence). CDR3 coding DNA: TGTGCCAGCAGTTTATACCCCCTCAGCGGGAGATCAGTCCCTGAGCAGTTCTTC. It is translated as CASSLYPLSGRSVPEQFF.

This clonotype was found a few times. The V call is TRBV6-2 or TRBV6-3, the J call TRBJ2-1, with D perhaps matching TRBD1 or TRBD2 (6 bases each). This CDR3 contains 14 residues. V lost 2 bases and J lost 14, with 19 bases in between. Germline CDR1 MNHEY, CDR2 SVGEGT. As DNA, the CDR3 is TGTGCCAGCAGTTACCGCGGGACACTCCAGCGGGAGTTCTTC. It specifies CASSYRGTLQREFF.

The chain has TRBV11-1 and TRBJ1-1; D uncertain. CDR1 is SGHAT and CDR2 is FQDESV in the germline V gene (reference sequence). Trimming shortened V by 3 bases and J by 1 base, and 9 bases separated the two germline ends. CDR3 size: 14 residues. The CDR3 region has the DNA TGTGCCAGCAGCTTCACGGTGGAGAACACTGAAGCTTTCTTT. Protein: CASSFTVENTEAFF.

Many counts were recorded for this clonotype. The chain is built from TRBV7-6 and TRBJ1-4; maybe TRBD1 (6 bases). The CDR3 is 19 residues long. Trimming cost V 5 bases and J 0 bases, with 22 bases left between them. Germline CDR1 reads SGHVS; CDR2 reads FNYEAQ. The CDR3 region is CASSPPPSRGNPTNEKLFF. The CDR3 region has the DNA TGTGCCAGCAGCCCACCCCCATCCAGGGGTAACCCAACTAATGAAAAACTGTTTTTT.